This TCR beta chain is drawn from a study of cytomegalovirus exposure and HLA in healthy donors. Comment on this clone: The antigen remains undetermined.

The PCR employed 60 Vbeta primers together with 13 Jbeta primers. The assay was immunoSEQ multiplex PCR, and TCRdb's table has in-frame clones only and misses some. Seen here are about 130,000 clones, around three quarters observed once, and the top ten hold more than 10%. Study outcomes and limitations: In vitro data verified three CMV-associated chains as specific for CMV antigens.

The sequence was obtained from a woman aged 40-49 years in good health and CMV-seropositive. The sequenced sample was PBMCs.

The CDR3 loop reads CASTSSGYNEQFF. CDR3 in DNA: TGTGCCAGTACCTCCAGCGGCTACAATGAGCAGTTCTTC. The chain is built from TRBV19 and TRBJ2-1, with D possibly being TRBD2 (5 bases). Germline V lookup: CDR1 LNHDA, CDR2 SQIVND (reference sequence). V was shortened by 7 bases and J by 3 bases, with 10 bases between the two germline ends. The CDR3 loop spans 13 amino acids.